This T cell receptor (beta chain) was profiled in a study of T cell repertoires and Cas9 in healthy adults. Study-wide points: In vitro, SpCas9-reactive Tregs were reported to curb effector T cell proliferation and function.

Note on this clone: The target antigen is unknown.

TCRdb's copy holds only in-frame clones and misses some; the assay was immunoSEQ multiplex PCR. The sample comprises approximately 23,000 clones, roughly 89% of which are singletons, and approximately 1.5% rests with the top ten. In germline, CDR1 is WSHSY, CDR2 SAAADI. This CDR3 is 13 amino acids long. Trimming cost V 2 bases and J 4 bases, with 6 bases left between them. Sequences were obtained from CD4+ effector T cells (CD127+, CD25-, CD137-, CD154-) from PBMCs; culture status not recorded. The TCR sequence derives from a human donor in good health. This chain joins TRBV10-2 and TRBJ1-5; D is unclear. For the CDR3, the DNA is TGCGCCAGCAGTGAGGCACAGAATCAGCCCCAGCATTTT. This codes for CASSEAQNQPQHF.